This TCR beta chain was documented in a study of T cell responses to AZD1222 COVID-19 vaccine (dated by TCRdb to the early 2020s). Regarding the research as a whole: A total of around 240 trial participants underwent TCR sequencing, of whom some 210 received two doses of AZD1222 and some 25 received two doses of the MenACWY control vaccine. Enrollment into the trials was organized by age into subgroups of 18-55, 56-69 and 70-plus years, and those subgroups contained about 160, 30 and 59 TCR-sequenced participants, respectively.

CDR1 LGHNT and CDR2 FRNRAP are derived from the germline V gene. Between the V and J ends, shortened by 6 bases and 5 bases respectively, the junction contains 13 bases. The CDR3 sequence holds 13 residues, the cysteine and phenylalanine included. Of all the DNA, just the CDR3 is kept, 39 bases in frame from base 1. A word on this clone: Its antigen is still unknown. Base qualities are missing; no much larger clone stands one base away.

Read against the paper, the sample's time point label means: about 28 days (+/-7) after the second vaccine dose. AZD1222 recipients given second doses at about 4 weeks or at about 12 weeks were pooled, since spike-specific TCR depth and breadth were not found to differ between the two schedules. Samples from vaccinated people were obtained from the UK trials COV001 and COV002, which included a single-blind randomized controlled phase 2/3 trial of AZD1222 (ChAdOx1 nCoV-19) in healthy adults. For TCRbeta chain sequencing, PBMC samples were collected from trial participants at day 0 and at day 28 after the second dose. The CDR3 regions of human TCRbeta chains were subjected to immunosequencing. The authors' pipeline ran thus. TCRs in the repertoires were compared against a reference library of SARS-CoV-2-specific TCRs that had been generated with the MIRA antigen-specificity platform. Breadth was defined as the fraction of unique TCRs that were SARS-CoV-2-associated, and depth was defined as the fraction of total T cells that were SARS-CoV-2-associated. Using the MIRA data, each spike-specific TCR was mapped to the spike region that the TCR reacts to and placed in a CD4 or CD8 class. Log10-transformed breadth and depth values were compared by one-way ANOVA with Sidak's multiple comparisons tests. TCRdb obtained this table from immuneACCESS and retained in-frame rearrangements with V and J assigned. These tables miss some clones; where compared with another copy, unresolved V genes account for less than half of the shortfall, and the remainder is unexplained. V and J calls and clone size follow that table, whereas D and trimming were derived from the DNA. This sample gives roughly 160,000 clones in total; about 90% of them show up just once. The ten largest clones take up roughly 1.4% of the sample.

Study-wide conclusions, independent of this receptor: Because no day 14 peak-response samples were available, repertoires were characterized only after the peak T cell response. The vaccine-associated CD4 TCRs covered the entire spike protein, and the dominant responses fell in regions 160-218 and 743-854. In the small 56-69-year group, the increase in depth fell short of significance, most likely because of low power. Most participants were white British and females outnumbered males, and the authors suggested that clonal diversity may have been underestimated. Conclusions about previously exposed vaccinees were limited because only a handful of AZD1222 recipients were SARS-CoV-2 seropositive at baseline. After two AZD1222 doses, both the breadth and the depth of spike-specific TCRs were significantly higher than at day 0 and than in MenACWY recipients. Reportedly, almost half of the unique spike-specific TCRs recognized epitopes lying outside the regions that are mutated in the B.1.351 and B.1.1.7 variants.

Sequenced material: peripheral blood, taken 28 days after the second AZD1222 dose. The receptor chain draws on TRBV12-5 and TRBJ1-2; TRBD1 could be the D gene, as 6 bases match. This TCR was sampled from an adult who received the AZD1222 COVID-19 vaccine. Here the CDR3 is given as CASGTGSRYGYTF. Read as DNA, the sequence is TGTGCTAGTGGCACAGGGAGTAGATATGGCTACACCTTC.